This T cell receptor (beta chain) was captured by sequencing in a study of T cells in Graves' hyperthyroidism and ophthalmopathy. Whole-study results and caveats: Before onset, ophthalmopathy was predicted by the model a median roughly 6.8 months earlier.

The CDR3 regions of TCR beta were amplified from RNA transcripts. HTBI primers drove first-round RT-PCR of the TCR CDR3. From the multiplex PCR reads, TCRdb called clonotypes with MiXCR, one entry per CDR3 protein. This sample has 400,000 to 450,000 distinct CDR3 sequences, with 14% to 15% found just once. Uncontrolled infection, other autoimmune disease, pregnancy or lactation led to exclusion. Clinical symptoms, serum thyroxine and TRAb, thyroid ultrasound and orbital computed tomography together formed the diagnostic basis. Unmatched junction bases numbered 8, after V lost 2 bases and J lost 4 bases. Germline-derived CDR1 and CDR2 are SGHRS and YFSETQ. The CDR3 runs 15 residues. This clonotype was recorded many times. Its target is unknown.

The chain couples TRBV5-1 to TRBJ2-7, with 8 bases fitting TRBD2. Sequencing was carried out using blood. The sequence came from a man aged 18-30 years with Graves' ophthalmopathy. CDR3 DNA: TGCGCCAGCAGCTTTAGCGGGATGGGCGGGTACGAGCAGTACTTC. Its protein product is CASSFSGMGGYEQYF.